The 17 T cell receptor beta chains in this list originate from one sample, sequenced in a study of blood T cell repertoires in COVID-19 (dated by TCRdb to the early 2020s). The protocol used for the library was the immunoSEQ multiplex PCR assay. TCRdb stores this immuneACCESS table with in-frame sequences only. Part of the clones is absent; in the studies checked, under half of the shortfall reflects unresolved V genes, and no reason is known for the rest. This sample lists over 200,000 clones; roughly 87% were detected once. The ten largest make up under 2.5% of the sample. Source material: peripheral blood. These receptor sequences come from a man in his forties or fifties with active or convalescent COVID-19.

This clone was detected only once. The V call is TRBV5-4, the J call TRBJ2-1, with 7 positions matching TRBD2. Germline trimming cut 4 bases from V and 4 bases from J; bases unmatched to any gene: 14. CDR1 is SGHNT and CDR2 is YYREEE in the germline V gene (reference sequence). The CDR3 is made up of 17 amino acids. The DNA of the CDR3 is TGTGCCAGCAGCGATTTGGGAGGGGCCCTCAGATACAATGAGCAGTTCTTC. This translates into CASSDLGGALRYNEQFF.

This rearrangement joins TRBV4-1 to TRBJ2-1; 15 bases are shared with TRBD2. The CDR3 totals 17 residues. J gave up 8 bases and V 1 base, and 6 bases lay outside the gene matches. Germline lookup yields CDR1 MGHRA and CDR2 YSYEKL. The CDR3 DNA reads TGCGCCAGCAGCCAAGGTGGGACTAGCGGGGGGCACGATGAGCAGTTCTTC. Translation: CASSQGGTSGGHDEQFF.

The chain is built from TRBV30 and TRBJ2-7; D remains ambiguous. Trimming took off 1 base at V and 6 bases at J, with 4 bases between the two ends. This CDR3 spans 10 amino acids. Germline V gives CDR1 GTSNPN, CDR2 SVGIG (reference sequence). The DNA of the CDR3 is TGTGCCTGGAGTGGAGGCGAGCAGTACTTC. Translated: CAWSGGEQYF.

The gene calls are TRBV28 and TRBJ2-1; 10 bases align to TRBD2. J was trimmed by 7 bases and V by 8 bases; bases with no gene match: 5. This CDR3 comprises 13 residues. Per germline, CDR1 MDHEN and CDR2 SYDVKM. CDR3 sequence: CASGSGGANEQFF. CDR3 sequence (DNA): TGTGCCAGCGGGAGCGGGGGGGCGAATGAGCAGTTCTTC.

V gene TRBV10-3 combines with J gene TRBJ1-5; 8 positions match TRBD1. In germline, CDR1 is ENHRY, CDR2 SYGVKD. The CDR3 spans 14 residues. J was trimmed by 5 bases and V by 4 bases; bases with no gene match: 4. The CDR3 spells CAISAGTGHQPQHF. DNA of the CDR3: TGTGCCATCAGTGCGGGGACAGGTCATCAGCCCCAGCATTTT.

The rearrangement uses TRBV20-1 and TRBJ2-7, with 10 bases that match TRBD1. CDR3 length equals 12 residues. Germline V CDR1 and CDR2: DFQATT, SNEGSKA (reference sequence). V shed 3 bases, J shed 6 bases, and the junction held 2 bases outside the gene matches. The DNA for the CDR3 is TGCAGTGCTAGTAGGACAGGGGGCGAGCAGTACTTC. It is translated as CSASRTGGEQYF.

The chain recombines TRBV10-3 with TRBJ2-1, with TRBD2 identical over 7 bases. The junction had 11 bases not matched to a gene; V was cut back by 11 bases and J by 7 bases. The V gene's germline CDR1 is ENHRY and CDR2 SYGVKD. The CDR3 is 13 residues long. The CDR3 sequence is CALGAGVGNEQFF. The CDR3 DNA reads as TGTGCCCTCGGCGCGGGAGTGGGGAATGAGCAGTTCTTC.

The chain employs TRBV5-1 and TRBJ2-5; a weak D match, TRBD2 (6 bases). This CDR3 contains 13 residues. V was shortened by 7 bases and J by 4 bases, with 14 bases between the two germline ends. CDR1 and CDR2 (germline): SGHRS, YFSETQ. CDR3 region: CASSDYPGETQYF. CDR3 bases: TGCGCCAGCTCGGACTACCCTGGAGAGACCCAGTACTTC.

V and J are TRBV19 and TRBJ1-1; no clear D gene. Germline loops: CDR1 LNHDA, CDR2 SQIVND (reference sequence). The CDR3 covers 13 residues. Trimming took 7 bases from V and 4 from J, leaving 13 bases between them. CDR3 protein: CASMSRVSTEAFF. CDR3 DNA sequence: TGTGCCAGTATGTCGAGGGTATCCACTGAAGCTTTCTTT.

This chain connects TRBV9 to TRBJ1-2; no definite D call. Germline assignment: CDR1 SGDLS and CDR2 YYNGEE. The V and J ends lost 0 bases and 4 bases respectively, with 7 bases between them. There are 13 residues in the CDR3. The CDR3 reads CASSVGEGYGYTF. In DNA, the CDR3 is TGTGCCAGCAGCGTAGGCGAGGGCTATGGCTACACCTTC.

This clone was seen more than once but under ten times. This chain connects TRBV9 to TRBJ2-1, with TRBD1 matching 7 bases. The CDR3 loop spans 15 amino acids. Losses at the gene ends were 0 bases for V and 8 bases for J; bases not matched to a gene: 8. From germline, CDR1 is SGDLS and CDR2 YYNGEE. CDR3 DNA sequence: TGTGCCAGCAGCGTAGGAAACAGGGGAGTCGATGAGCAGTTCTTC. Translation gives CASSVGNRGVDEQFF.

V and J are TRBV10-3 and TRBJ2-7, with D possibly TRBD1 on 6 matching bases. The germline CDR1 and CDR2 sequences are ENHRY and SYGVKD. Trimming pared 0 bases from V and 2 bases from J, leaving 11 bases between. This CDR3 has 15 amino acids. CDR3 residues: CAISESKGQAYEQYF. CDR3 DNA sequence: TGTGCCATCAGTGAGTCGAAGGGACAAGCCTACGAGCAGTACTTC.

The gene calls are TRBV28 and TRBJ2-3, with TRBD2 matching over 7 bases. The CDR3 extends over 16 amino acids. V shed 3 bases, J shed 1 base, and the junction held 7 bases outside the gene matches. Germline V gene sequence: CDR1 MDHEN, CDR2 SYDVKM. The CDR3 is CASSLRRERGTDTQYF. DNA of the CDR3: TGTGCCAGCAGTTTGCGGCGGGAGCGCGGCACAGATACGCAGTATTTT.

This clone appeared once. The gene calls are TRBV9 and TRBJ2-7, with 8 bases that match TRBD2. Germline V gene sequence: CDR1 SGDLS, CDR2 YYNGEE. J was trimmed by 9 bases and V by 0 bases; bases with no gene match: 8. The CDR3 runs to 14 residues. This CDR3 reads CASSVGSGGSPQYF. The CDR3 DNA is TGTGCCAGCAGCGTAGGAAGCGGGGGTTCGCCGCAGTACTTC.

J is TRBJ2-7 and V is TRBV7-6; TRBD1 aligns across 9 bases. The trim removed 3 bases at V and 6 bases at J, leaving 6 bases unmatched. Germline values: CDR1 SGHVS, CDR2 FNYEAQ. This CDR3 contains 14 residues. CDR3 DNA sequence: TGTGCCAGCAGCTTCGACAGGGGGGAGGGCGAGCAGTACTTC. This encodes CASSFDRGEGEQYF.

The V and J genes are TRBV7-2 and TRBJ2-1; 7 nucleotides match TRBD1. From germline, CDR1 is SGHTA and CDR2 FQGNSA. The trim removed 1 base at V and 8 bases at J, leaving 11 bases unmatched. This CDR3 has 16 residues. As DNA, the CDR3 is TGTGCCAGCAGCTTAGTCTGGCAGGGGGAGATGGATGAGCAGTTCTTC. It translates to CASSLVWQGEMDEQFF. Full variable domain (remainder filled in from reference TRBV7-2 and TRBJ2-1): GAGVSQSPSNKVTEKGKDVELRCDPISGHTALYWYRQSLGQGLEFLIYFQGNSAPDKSGLPSDRFSAERTGGSVSTLTIQRTQQEDSAVYLCASSLVWQGEMDEQFFGPGTRLTVL.

The rearrangement uses TRBV11-2 and TRBJ1-5; TRBD1 is a possible D gene (6 bases). Germline V CDR1 and CDR2: SGHAT, FQNNGV. Trimming pared 0 bases from V and 6 bases from J, leaving 12 bases between. The CDR3 spans 15 residues. The CDR3 DNA follows: TGTGCCAGCAGCTTAGATCGAGGGGGGGGTCAGCCCCAGCATTTT. Translated: CASSLDRGGGQPQHF.